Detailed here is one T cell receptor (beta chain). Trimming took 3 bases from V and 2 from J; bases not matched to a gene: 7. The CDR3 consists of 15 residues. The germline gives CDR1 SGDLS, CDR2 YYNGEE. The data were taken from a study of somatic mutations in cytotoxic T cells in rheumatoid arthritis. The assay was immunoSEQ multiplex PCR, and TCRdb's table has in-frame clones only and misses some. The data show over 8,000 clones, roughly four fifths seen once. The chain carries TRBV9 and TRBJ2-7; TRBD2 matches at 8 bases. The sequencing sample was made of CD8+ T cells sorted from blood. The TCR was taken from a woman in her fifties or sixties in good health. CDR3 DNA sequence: TGTGCCAGCAGCGGCCAAGCGGGGGACCCCTACGAGCAGTACTTC. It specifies CASSGQAGDPYEQYF.